Shown below are 9 T cell receptor beta chains from a single sample sequenced in a study of blood T cell repertoires in COVID-19. Sequencing used immunoSEQ multiplex PCR; TCRdb keeps in-frame clones, though not all of them. The sample lists about 150,000 clones, almost 85% seen once, with roughly 15% in the top ten. Sequenced: peripheral blood. The origin of the receptors is a human donor with acute or convalescent COVID-19. The donor label of this sample is uncertain.

Of note for this clone: At one end, the junction sequence differs from germline, possibly due to a read error. V is TRBV3-1 (or the pseudogene TRBV3-2) and J is TRBJ2-5; 12 nucleotides agree with TRBD1. The germline V gene encodes CDR1 LGHDT and CDR2 YNNKEL (reference sequence). There are 17 residues in the CDR3. The CDR3 is CARSPGAGDRGRETQYF. Here the CDR3 DNA reads TGTGCCCGCAGCCCCGGGGCGGGGGACAGGGGGCGGGAGACCCAGTACTTC.

This chain joins TRBV27 and TRBJ1-6, with 7 bases lining up with TRBD1. The CDR3 is 16 amino acids. The J segment lost 7 bases and the V segment lost 3 bases, leaving 9 bases of the junction unmatched. Looked up from germline, CDR1 is MNHEY and CDR2 is SMNVEV (reference sequence). The CDR3 nucleotides are TGTGCCAGCAGTTTTAAGGGGGCGGCAGGGAATTCACCCCTCCACTTT. Its translation is CASSFKGAAGNSPLHF.

This clone was recorded only once. This rearrangement joins TRBV7-2 to TRBJ2-3; D possibly corresponds to TRBD2 (6 bases). Germline CDR1 and CDR2: SGHTA and FQGNSA. Trimming took off 1 base at V and 9 bases at J, with 14 bases between the two ends. The CDR3 is 14 residues long. CDR3 coding DNA: TGTGCCAGCAGCTTAGTGGAGGGCCACAGCACGCAGTATTTT. Translated: CASSLVEGHSTQYF.

The chain carries TRBV6-1 and TRBJ1-2, with a tentative D call TRBD1 (6 bases). Germline V gene data show CDR1 as MNHNS and CDR2 as SASEGT. This CDR3 comprises 13 residues. Trimming left V 1 base short and J 8 bases short, with 11 bases between. CDR3 region: CASSEDGGGGYTF. The CDR3 bases are TGTGCCAGCAGTGAAGATGGGGGCGGCGGCTACACCTTC.

The chain uses TRBV19 and TRBJ1-6; no firm D call. CDR1 is LNHDA, CDR2 SQIVND, per germline (reference sequence). V was clipped by 5 bases and J by 0 bases, with 11 bases between them. The CDR3 extends over 16 amino acids. CDR3 sequence reads: CASSSSLSSYNSPLHF. The CDR3 DNA reads TGTGCCAGTAGTTCCTCCCTTAGCTCCTATAATTCACCCCTCCACTTT. Full variable domain (missing parts from reference TRBV19 and TRBJ1-6): DGGITQSPKYLFRKEGQNVTLSCEQNLNHDAMYWYRQDPGQGLRLIYYSQIVNDFQKGDIAEGYSVSREKKESFPLTVTSAQKNPTAFYLCASSSSLSSYNSPLHFGNGTRLTVT.

The genes are TRBV30 and TRBJ1-1; tentatively, D is TRBD1 (5 bases). The V gene's germline CDR1 is GTSNPN and CDR2 SVGIG (reference sequence). V was pared by 1 base and J by 5 bases, with 20 bases between. This CDR3 has 16 amino acids. CDR3 amino acids: CAWSGARQGSNTEAFF. Written as DNA, the CDR3 is TGTGCCTGGAGTGGGGCGAGGCAGGGTAGTAATACTGAAGCTTTCTTT.

V is TRBV5-1 and J is TRBJ2-3, with D possibly TRBD1 on 6 matching bases. The CDR3 is made up of 13 amino acids. Trimming removed 7 bases at V and 3 bases at J, with 12 bases between. CDR1 and CDR2 (germline): SGHRS, YFSETQ. CDR3 nucleotides: TGCGCCAGCCGACAGGATACGACAGATACGCAGTATTTT. As protein: CASRQDTTDTQYF.

V gene TRBV29-1 combines with J gene TRBJ1-1; 7 positions agree with TRBD1. The germline V gene has CDR1 SQVTM and CDR2 ANQGSEA. This CDR3 spans 15 amino acids. V was pared by 4 bases and J by 3 bases, with 11 bases of the junction left unmatched. CDR3 coding DNA: TGCAGCGTTGTTCAGACAGGGTTTAGGGACACTGAAGCTTTCTTT. Protein product: CSVVQTGFRDTEAFF. The complete variable domain, with remaining parts taken from reference TRBV29-1 and TRBJ1-1, reads SAVISQKPSRDICQRGTSLTIQCQVDSQVTMMFWYRQQPGQSLTLIATANQGSEATYESGFVIDKFPISRPNLTFSTLTVSNMSPEDSSIYLCSVVQTGFRDTEAFFGQGTRLTVV.

V usage is TRBV6-4 and J usage is TRBJ1-2, with a tentative D call TRBD1 (5 bases). The CDR3 is 13 amino acids. Deletions cut 2 bases from V and 6 bases from J, with 10 bases between. The germline V gene encodes CDR1 MRHNA and CDR2 SNTAGT. DNA of the CDR3: TGTGCCAGCAGTGACACGATAGGGGATGGCTACACCTTC. Protein sequence: CASSDTIGDGYTF.